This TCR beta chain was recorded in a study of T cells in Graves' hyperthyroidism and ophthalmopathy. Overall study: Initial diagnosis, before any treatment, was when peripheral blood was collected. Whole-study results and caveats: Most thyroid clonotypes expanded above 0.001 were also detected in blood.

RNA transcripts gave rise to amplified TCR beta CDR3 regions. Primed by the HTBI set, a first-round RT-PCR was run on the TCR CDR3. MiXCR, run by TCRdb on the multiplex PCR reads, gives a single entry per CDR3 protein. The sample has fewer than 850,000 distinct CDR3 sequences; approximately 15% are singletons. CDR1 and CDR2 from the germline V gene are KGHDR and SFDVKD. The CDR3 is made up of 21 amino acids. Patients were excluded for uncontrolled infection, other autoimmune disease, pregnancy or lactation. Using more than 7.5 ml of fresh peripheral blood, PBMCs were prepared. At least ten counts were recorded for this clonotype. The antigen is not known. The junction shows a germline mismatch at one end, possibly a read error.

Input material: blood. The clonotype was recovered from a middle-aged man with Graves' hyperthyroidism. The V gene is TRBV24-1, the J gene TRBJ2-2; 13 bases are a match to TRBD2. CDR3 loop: CATSPTPGLAGARAITGELFF. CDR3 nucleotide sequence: TGTGCCACCAGTCCGACCCCAGGACTAGCGGGAGCCCGGGCCATCACCGGGGAGCTATTTTTT.